A selection of T cell receptor beta chains follows, all from one sample in a study of blood T cell repertoires in COVID-19. Clones were read by immunoSEQ multiplex PCR, and TCRdb kept only the in-frame ones, dropping some. The table has about 200,000 clones, more than 65% seen once. Sequenced input: PBMCs or T cells enriched from blood (not recorded which). The receptors derive from a man between 40 and 49 years old who had recovered from COVID-19. Each CDR3 is given with its conserved first and last residue.

V gene: TRBV4-3; J gene: TRBJ1-2; CDR3 length: 15; CDR3 protein: CASSQDDRGGRGYTF
V gene: TRBV5-1; J gene: TRBJ2-2; CDR3 length: 15; CDR3 protein: CASSLGQGNTGELFF
V gene: TRBV4-3; J gene: TRBJ1-2; CDR3 length: 16; CDR3 protein: CASSQVSGGNNYGYTF
V gene: TRBV14; J gene: TRBJ2-1; CDR3 length: 17; CDR3 protein: CASSQLRGGLNGNEQFF
V gene: TRBV7-2; J gene: TRBJ1-4; CDR3 length: 14; CDR3 protein: CASSPMRTNEKLFF
V gene: TRBV5-1; J gene: TRBJ2-5; CDR3 length: 18; CDR3 protein: CASSHPKNRLAGVETQYF
V gene: TRBV5-6; J gene: TRBJ1-2; CDR3 length: 17; CDR3 protein: CASRAAGQPAIHYGYTF
V gene: TRBV5-4; J gene: TRBJ2-7; CDR3 length: 13; CDR3 protein: CASSLAGLYEQYF
V gene: TRBV13; J gene: TRBJ2-1; CDR3 length: 14; CDR3 protein: CASSLGSERGEQFF
V gene: TRBV6-1; J gene: TRBJ1-6; CDR3 length: 17; CDR3 protein: CASSELPISSYNSPLHF
V gene: TRBV10-3; J gene: TRBJ1-1; CDR3 length: 15; CDR3 protein: CAISATQGRNTEAFF
V gene: TRBV25-1; J gene: TRBJ1-1; CDR3 length: 13; CDR3 protein: CASLQTGGTEAFF
V gene: TRBV11-2; J gene: TRBJ2-5; CDR3 length: 16; CDR3 protein: CASSLAGGVLQETQYF
V gene: TRBV12-3/TRBV12-4; J gene: TRBJ1-1; CDR3 length: 13; CDR3 protein: CASRAASNTEAFF
V gene: TRBV11-2; J gene: TRBJ1-2; CDR3 length: 16; CDR3 protein: CASSLVSWRQVYGYTF
V gene: TRBV2; J gene: TRBJ1-4; CDR3 length: 15; CDR3 protein: CASSEETAGGEKLFF
V gene: TRBV7-9; J gene: TRBJ1-1; CDR3 length: 17; CDR3 protein: CASSLVETGILDTEAFF
V gene: TRBV5-6; J gene: TRBJ1-2; CDR3 length: 14; CDR3 protein: CASSIRDRAYGYTF
V gene: TRBV28; J gene: TRBJ1-3; CDR3 length: 14; CDR3 protein: CASSPHDRGNTIYF
V gene: TRBV6-2/TRBV6-3; J gene: TRBJ1-1; CDR3 length: 13; CDR3 protein: CASSYSISTEAFF
V gene: TRBV12-3/TRBV12-4; J gene: TRBJ1-2; CDR3 length: 12; CDR3 protein: CASSFSNYGYTF
V gene: TRBV5-1; J gene: TRBJ2-4; CDR3 length: 14; CDR3 protein: CASSLGAGENIQYF
V gene: TRBV5-1; J gene: TRBJ2-3; CDR3 length: 15; CDR3 protein: CASTPDGQLPDTQYF
V gene: TRBV3-1/TRBV3-2; J gene: TRBJ1-3; CDR3 length: 19; CDR3 protein: CASSLGQGLHQIYGNTIYF
V gene: TRBV10-3; J gene: TRBJ1-6; CDR3 length: 14; CDR3 protein: CAISVGTGESPLHF
V gene: TRBV11-2; J gene: TRBJ2-5; CDR3 length: 14; CDR3 protein: CASTRTAGQETQYF